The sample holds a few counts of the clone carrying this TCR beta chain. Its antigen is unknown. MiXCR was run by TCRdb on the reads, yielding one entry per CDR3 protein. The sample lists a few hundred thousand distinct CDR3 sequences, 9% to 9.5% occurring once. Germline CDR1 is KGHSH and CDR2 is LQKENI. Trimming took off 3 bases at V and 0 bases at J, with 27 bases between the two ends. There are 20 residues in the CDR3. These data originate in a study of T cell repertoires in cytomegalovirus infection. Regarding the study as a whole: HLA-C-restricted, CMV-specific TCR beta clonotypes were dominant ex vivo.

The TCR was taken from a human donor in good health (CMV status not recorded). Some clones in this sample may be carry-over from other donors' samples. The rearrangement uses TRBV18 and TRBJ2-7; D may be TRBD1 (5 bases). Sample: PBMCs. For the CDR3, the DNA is TGTGCCAGCTCACCCCGAAGAGACAGCATTTCCATCTTAAGCTCCTACGAGCAGTACTTC. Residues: CASSPRRDSISILSSYEQYF. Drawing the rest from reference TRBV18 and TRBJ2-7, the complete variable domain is NAGVMQNPRHLVRRRGQEARLRCSPMKGHSHVYWYRQLPEEGLKFMVYLQKENIIDESGMPKERFSAEFPKEGPSILRIQQVVRGDSAAYFCASSPRRDSISILSSYEQYFGPGTRLTVT.